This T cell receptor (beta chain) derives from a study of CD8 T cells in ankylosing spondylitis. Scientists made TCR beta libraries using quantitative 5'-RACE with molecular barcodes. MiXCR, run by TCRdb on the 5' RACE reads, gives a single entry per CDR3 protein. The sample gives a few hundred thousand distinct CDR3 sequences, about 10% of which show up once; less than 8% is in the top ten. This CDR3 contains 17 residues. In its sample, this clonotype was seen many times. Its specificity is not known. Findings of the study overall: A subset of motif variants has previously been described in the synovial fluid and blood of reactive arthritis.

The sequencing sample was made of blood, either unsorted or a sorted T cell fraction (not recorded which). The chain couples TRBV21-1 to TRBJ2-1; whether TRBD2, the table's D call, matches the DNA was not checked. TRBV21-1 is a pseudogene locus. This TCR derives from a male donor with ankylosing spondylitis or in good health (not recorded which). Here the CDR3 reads CASSKDPIAGSYNEQFF. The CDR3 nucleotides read TGTGCCAGCAGCAAGGACCCCATAGCGGGCAGCTACAATGAGCAGTTCTTC.